The present T cell receptor (beta chain) was sequenced within a study of shared clonotypes between healthy human individuals. Naive CD8 cells lacked CD45RO and underwent positive selection for CCR7, leaving out terminally differentiated effector memory CD45RA+ cells. TCRdb's copy holds only in-frame clones and misses some; the assay was immunoSEQ multiplex PCR. The sample carries millions of clones, over 85% recorded once. V dropped 4 bases and J dropped 5 bases, with 12 bases sitting between them. The length of the CDR3 is 13 residues. Germline V gives CDR1 SEHNR, CDR2 FQNEAQ (reference sequence). Sample: naive CD8+ T cells sorted from blood. The clonotype originates from a man between 18 and 29 years old in good health. The rearrangement links TRBV7-9 to TRBJ2-7; D possibly matches TRBD1 or TRBD2 (5 bases each). In DNA form, the CDR3 reads TGTGCCAGCAGCTATGGGACCGAGGACGAGCAGTACTTC. This encodes CASSYGTEDEQYF.